This entry lists 8 T cell receptor beta chains sequenced from one sample in a study of shared clonotypes between healthy human individuals. Clones were read by immunoSEQ multiplex PCR, and TCRdb kept only the in-frame ones, dropping some. The data hold about 1 million clones, with around four fifths observed a single time. The sequenced sample was memory CD4+ T cells sorted from blood. Documented subset: CD45RA-negative fraction. These receptors were taken from a man younger than 30 in good health.

This clone was detected a few times. This sequence joins TRBV27 and TRBJ1-4; D gene ambiguous. This CDR3 has 12 residues. Trimming took 6 bases from V and 4 from J, leaving 6 bases between them. CDR1 and CDR2 from the germline V gene are MNHEY and SMNVEV (reference sequence). CDR3 protein: CASRRYNEKLFF. The DNA for the CDR3 is TGTGCCAGCAGGCGGTATAATGAAAAACTGTTTTTT.

The V and J genes are TRBV6-5 and TRBJ1-2, with a tentative D call TRBD1 (6 bases). Germline CDR1 and CDR2: MNHEY and SVGAGI. V lost 5 bases to trimming and J lost 4 bases, with 17 bases between them. The CDR3 spans 15 residues. The CDR3: CASSPGRGGFYGYTF. CDR3 sequence (DNA): TGTGCCAGCAGTCCAGGGCGAGGGGGATTCTATGGCTACACCTTC.

The genes are TRBV2 and TRBJ1-3, with D perhaps TRBD1 (6 bases). Germline V gene sequence: CDR1 SNHLY, CDR2 FYNNEI. Deletions cut 7 bases from V and 2 bases from J, with 15 bases between. The CDR3 covers 15 residues. CDR3 coding DNA: TGTGCCAGCAAAAGGGGGGACTCTGCTGGAAACACCATATATTTT. This encodes CASKRGDSAGNTIYF.

This CDR3 reads CASSLERFSSYNEQFF. In DNA, the CDR3 is TGCGCCAGCAGCTTGGAGCGGTTCAGCTCCTACAATGAGCAGTTCTTC. The chain couples TRBV5-1 to TRBJ2-1, with D possibly being TRBD2 (5 bases). CDR1 and CDR2 (germline): SGHRS, YFSETQ. The CDR3 has 16 residues. The V end lost 0 bases, the J end lost 0 bases, and 10 bases lay between the germline ends.

The CDR3 protein is CASSQDHNTDTQYF. The DNA of the CDR3 is TGCGCCAGCAGCCAAGATCACAACACAGATACGCAGTATTTT. This chain connects TRBV4-3 to TRBJ2-3; D unclear. Per germline, CDR1 LGHNA and CDR2 YSLEER. V was shortened by 0 bases and J by 2 bases, with 6 bases between the two germline ends. The CDR3 totals 14 residues.

CDR3 in amino acids: CASSMTRYEQFF. CDR3 bases: TGTGCCAGCAGCATGACTAGATACGAGCAGTTCTTC. The chain uses TRBV11-2 and TRBJ2-1; possible D gene TRBD2, 6 bases. Germline V gene lookup returns CDR1 SGHAT and CDR2 FQNNGV. The V and J ends lost 5 bases and 10 bases respectively, with 12 bases between them. This CDR3 has 12 amino acids.

The chain joins TRBV6-1 to TRBJ1-2; no firm D call. V lost 4 bases and J lost 0, with 18 bases in between. CDR3 length: 17 amino acids. Germline CDR1 is MNHNS and CDR2 is SASEGT. CDR3 DNA sequence: TGTGCCAGCAGTGTGAATCATCCTCCGCCATCTAACTATGGCTACACCTTC. Translation gives CASSVNHPPPSNYGYTF.

The chain links TRBV13 to TRBJ1-2; possibly TRBD1 for D (5 bases). The CDR3 spans 15 residues. Germline assignment: CDR1 PRHDT and CDR2 FYEKMQ (reference sequence). Deletions cut 2 bases from V and 4 bases from J, with 14 bases between. The CDR3 bases are TGTGCCAGCAGCTTATCTTACGGGGGAGGCTATGGCTACACCTTC. It translates to CASSLSYGGGYGYTF. Drawing the rest from reference TRBV13 and TRBJ1-2, the complete variable domain is AAGVIQSPRHLIKEKRETATLKCYPIPRHDTVYWYQQGPGQDPQFLISFYEKMQSDKGSIPDRFSAQQFSDYHSELNMSSLELGDSALYFCASSLSYGGGYGYTFGSGTRLTVV.